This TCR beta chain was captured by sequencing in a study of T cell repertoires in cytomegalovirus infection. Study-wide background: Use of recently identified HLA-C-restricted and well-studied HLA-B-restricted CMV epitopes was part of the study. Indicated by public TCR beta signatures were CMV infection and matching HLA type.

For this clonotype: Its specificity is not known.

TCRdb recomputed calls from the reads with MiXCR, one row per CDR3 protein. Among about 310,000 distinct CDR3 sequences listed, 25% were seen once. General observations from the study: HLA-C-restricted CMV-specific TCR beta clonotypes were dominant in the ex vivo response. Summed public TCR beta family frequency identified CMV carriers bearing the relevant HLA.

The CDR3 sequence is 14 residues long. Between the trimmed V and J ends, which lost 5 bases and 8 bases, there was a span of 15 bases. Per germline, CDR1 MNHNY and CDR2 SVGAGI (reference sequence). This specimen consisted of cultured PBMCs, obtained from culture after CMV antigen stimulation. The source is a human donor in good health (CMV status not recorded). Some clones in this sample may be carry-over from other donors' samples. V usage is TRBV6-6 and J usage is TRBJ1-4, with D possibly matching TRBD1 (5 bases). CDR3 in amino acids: CASSQGQTSEKLFF. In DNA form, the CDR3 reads TGTGCCAGCAGTCAGGGCCAGACGTCCGAAAAACTGTTTTTT.